The T cell receptor beta chain described here comes from a study of blood T cell repertoires in COVID-19. Here immunoSEQ multiplex PCR was the method, and the copy in TCRdb shows in-frame clones only, minus some. The sample comprises 350,000 to 550,000 clones, approximately 92% of which are singletons, and roughly 1.1% rests with the top ten. Donors of Cohort 3 who recovered were those that had two negative PCRs, clearance, or symptom resolution. CDR3 length equals 13 residues. Trimming cost V 2 bases and J 4 bases, with 9 bases left between them. Germline CDR1 reads SGHNT; CDR2 reads YYREEE (reference sequence).

Sequencing was performed on PBMCs or T cells enriched from blood (not recorded which). The clonotype was recovered from a man aged 25-45 years who had recovered from COVID-19. The chain has TRBV5-4 and TRBJ2-5; a possible D gene is TRBD2 (6 bases). The CDR3 sequence is CASSFYGGETQYF. DNA for the CDR3: TGTGCCAGCAGCTTTTACGGGGGAGAGACCCAGTACTTC.